The TCR beta chain described here comes from a study of cytomegalovirus exposure and HLA in healthy donors. Study findings and constraints: Highly shared variants forming one cluster were likely a sequencing artifact.

CDR1 and CDR2 (germline): LGHNT, FRNRAP. Trimming left V 8 bases short and J 6 bases short, with 13 bases between. CDR3 length: 13 residues. PCR amplification relied on 60 Vbeta primers (plus 13 Jbeta primers). Profiled with immunoSEQ multiplex PCR; TCRdb holds only in-frame clones, not every one. The clone table shows 60,000 to 70,000 clones, with the ten largest holding roughly 5%. A word on this clone: The antigen is unknown.

The sequenced material came from PBMCs. The gene calls are TRBV12-5 and TRBJ1-4; weak D call: TRBD1 (6 bases). This receptor was taken from a man aged 25-45 years in good health and CMV-seropositive. The CDR3 region has the DNA TGTGCTAGTAGCGCGGCAGGGGATGAAAAACTGTTTTTT. Translating it yields CASSAAGDEKLFF.